This T cell receptor (beta chain) was recovered during a study of T cell responses to AZD1222 COVID-19 vaccine. Study-level findings and limits: A mostly white British donor set with more females was recruited, and clonal diversity was possibly underestimated.

Sequenced by immunoSEQ multiplex PCR; TCRdb stores in-frame clones only, minus some. The profile shows some 87,000 clones, about 93% of them singletons. Remarks on this clone: Its antigen is as yet unknown.

Germline loops: CDR1 MGHRA, CDR2 YSYEKL. The CDR3 length is 15 residues. The ends were cut back, 0 bases at V and 7 bases at J, with 15 bases in the middle. This sequence was found in an adult in good health. The chain recombines TRBV4-1 with TRBJ1-1; D possibly corresponds to TRBD1 (6 bases). This specimen consisted of peripheral blood, obtained on day 0 of MenACWY control vaccination. CDR3 in amino acids: CASSQDSRGLSEAFF. The CDR3 nucleotides read TGCGCCAGCAGCCAAGATTCGCGGGGGCTGAGTGAAGCTTTCTTT.